This T cell receptor beta chain was retrieved from a study of beta chain features in type 1 diabetes. Background on the study: Across every sample, about 110 million sorted cells were examined in total. Points from the study as a whole: More deletions and fewer insertions at VDJ junctions were found in patients with type 1 diabetes. Any role of HLA type in TCRB rearrangement remained unresolved here.

The authors reverse transcribed all of the isolated RNA, so sequencing captured expressed TCRB transcripts. This table comes from immunoSEQ multiplex PCR, and its TCRdb copy is limited to in-frame clones, with some not included. The top ten hold about 0.065% of the sample, which has a few hundred thousand clones, roughly 30% seen once. From germline, CDR1 is GTSNPN and CDR2 SVGIG (reference sequence). This CDR3 is 15 amino acids long. As for this clone: Its antigen is undetermined. One end of the junction does not line up with germline, which may come from a read error.

This chain connects TRBV30 to TRBJ2-1; 12 bases fit TRBD2. The sequenced sample consisted of naive CD4+ T cells from blood. This clonotype was obtained from a man between 18 and 35 years old in good health. The CDR3 sequence is CAWSQKGLAGHQQFF. CDR3 bases: TGTGCCTGGAGTCAAAAGGGACTAGCGGGTCACCAGCAATTCTTC.